The TCR beta chain described here comes from a study of T cell repertoires in cytomegalovirus infection. Study as a whole: In the study, CMV epitopes included recently identified HLA-C-restricted and well-studied HLA-B-restricted ones. Evidence of both CMV infection and a matching HLA type came from public TCR beta signatures. Overall study results and limits: HLA-C-restricted, CMV-specific TCR beta clonotypes were dominant ex vivo. Public TCR beta family frequency separated CMV-and-HLA carriers, including in an independent cohort.

TCRdb reprocessed the reads via MiXCR and lists one record per CDR3 protein. The sample records approximately 120,000 distinct CDR3 sequences, roughly 32% being singletons. Germline lookup yields CDR1 SQVTM and CDR2 ANQGSEA. CDR3 length: 13 amino acids. V lost 4 bases to trimming and J lost 5 bases; unmatched junction nucleotides: 7. This clonotype was picked up a small number of times. The antigen is not known. This material consisted of CD8+ T cells from cultured PBMCs, taken from culture after CMV antigen stimulation. The V call is TRBV29-1, the J call TRBJ2-5; TRBD1 aligns across 7 bases. This TCR derives from a human donor in good health (CMV status not recorded). Some clones in this sample may be carry-over from other donors' samples. The CDR3 is CSVGDSQMETQYF. CDR3 coding DNA: TGCAGCGTTGGGGACAGCCAAATGGAGACCCAGTACTTC. The variable domain in full, with the rest retrieved from reference TRBV29-1 and TRBJ2-5, is SAVISQKPSRDICQRGTSLTIQCQVDSQVTMMFWYRQQPGQSLTLIATANQGSEATYESGFVIDKFPISRPNLTFSTLTVSNMSPEDSSIYLCSVGDSQMETQYFGPGTRLLVL.